These 21 T cell receptor beta chains came from one sample sequenced in a study of T-cell memory formation after mild COVID-19. TCRdb called the 5' RACE reads again in MiXCR, with one record for every CDR3 protein. This table has 470,000 or so distinct CDR3 sequences, about 20% appearing once. Sequencing used PBMCs or a T cell subset sorted from them (not recorded which). The receptors here all came from a man in his late teens or twenties who had mild COVID-19 (a few samples of this study predate the infection). Cell type and time point are not known.

The V call is TRBV12-3 or TRBV12-4, the J call TRBJ2-1; no reliable D call. The length of the CDR3 is 13 residues. The V and J ends lost 3 bases and 7 bases respectively, with 10 bases between them. CDR3 protein: CASSFIGFNEQFF. In DNA, the CDR3 is TGTGCCAGCAGTTTTATCGGGTTTAATGAGCAGTTCTTC.

This clonotype has only a few counts. The J gene is TRBJ1-2, the V gene TRBV25-1; D is ambiguous. The CDR3 runs to 13 residues. Per germline, CDR1 MGHDK and CDR2 SYGVNS. V was trimmed by 5 bases and J by 5 bases, leaving 12 bases between them. The CDR3 loop reads CASSFLNSYGYTF. The DNA of the CDR3 is TGTGCCAGCAGTTTCCTTAATTCTTATGGCTACACCTTC.

In this sample, this clonotype turned up many times. This chain uses TRBV18 with TRBJ2-1, with D unresolved. Germline V gene lookup returns CDR1 KGHSH and CDR2 LQKENI. CDR3 length: 15 amino acids. With 2 bases removed from V and 6 bases from J, the gap between germline ends came to 14 bases. The CDR3 region has the DNA TGTGCCAGCTCACCATTAGAACAGACACCCAATGAGCAGTTCTTC. Translation gives CASSPLEQTPNEQFF.

The genes are TRBV7-3 and TRBJ1-1; TRBD1 agrees at 9 bases. This CDR3 region has 15 residues. Per the germline V gene, CDR1 is SGHTA and CDR2 is FQGTGA. Trimming took 2 bases from V and 1 from J; bases not matched to a gene: 2. CDR3 residues: CASSLVGQGNTEAFF. The CDR3 DNA reads as TGTGCCAGCAGCTTAGTGGGACAGGGGAACACTGAAGCTTTCTTT.

The V gene is TRBV7-2, the J gene TRBJ1-2; TRBD1 aligns across 7 bases. The CDR3 sequence is 12 residues long. The junction had 4 bases not matched to a gene; V was cut back by 5 bases and J by 7 bases. The germline gives CDR1 SGHTA, CDR2 FQGNSA. CDR3 DNA sequence: TGTGCCAGCAGCGCGACAGGGTCTGGCTACACCTTC. This sequence encodes CASSATGSGYTF.

The chain uses TRBV6-6 and TRBJ2-5, with 7 bases identical to TRBD2. Germline V CDR1 and CDR2: MNHNY, SVGAGI (reference sequence). The junction had 3 bases not matched to a gene; V was cut back by 6 bases and J by 2 bases. This CDR3 has 13 amino acids. In nucleotides, the CDR3 is TGTGCCAGCAGAGCGGGGTCGCAAGAGACCCAGTACTTC. This encodes CASRAGSQETQYF.

This clonotype was seen ten or more times. The chain recombines TRBV7-2 with TRBJ1-6; 8 nucleotides align to TRBD1. With V trimmed by 5 bases and J by 6 bases, 3 bases remained unmatched. Germline V lookup: CDR1 SGHTA, CDR2 FQGNSA. This CDR3 region has 14 residues. The CDR3 loop is CASSRQGSNSPLHF. CDR3 nucleotides: TGTGCCAGCAGCCGACAGGGGAGTAATTCACCCCTCCACTTT.

This clonotype came up a few times. This chain connects TRBV28 to TRBJ2-2; D is unclear. V dropped 5 bases and J dropped 3 bases, with 10 bases sitting between them. Germline values: CDR1 MDHEN, CDR2 SYDVKM. CDR3 size: 14 residues. DNA of the CDR3: TGTGCCAGCAGTAGGGTACTCGACACCGGGGAGCTGTTTTTT. It yields the protein CASSRVLDTGELFF.

This clonotype was detected a few times. This chain links TRBV6-6 with TRBJ2-5; 7 bases match TRBD1. The trim removed 6 bases at V and 0 bases at J, leaving 7 bases unmatched. The CDR3 runs to 15 residues. Germline CDR1 reads MNHNY; CDR2 reads SVGAGI (reference sequence). For the CDR3, the DNA is TGTGCCAGCAGGAAGGGGACAGTCTACCAAGAGACCCAGTACTTC. This encodes CASRKGTVYQETQYF.

The chain joins TRBV7-8 to TRBJ2-7; D possibly corresponds to TRBD1 (6 bases). This CDR3 is built from 14 residues. Germline V gene lookup returns CDR1 SGHVS and CDR2 FQNEAQ. With 5 bases removed from V and 3 bases from J, the gap between germline ends came to 14 bases. For the CDR3, the DNA is TGTGCCAGCAGCCAGTCATGGGGGCGCTACGAGCAGTACGTC. Protein: CASSQSWGRYEQYV.

This clonotype turned up a few times. V usage is TRBV18 and J usage is TRBJ1-6, with 7 nucleotides matching TRBD1. With 5 bases clipped from V and 9 bases from J, the junction kept 1 base outside the gene matches. Germline CDR1 KGHSH, CDR2 LQKENI. The CDR3 has 12 residues. The CDR3 DNA sequence: TGTGCCAGCTCATACAGGGGTTCACCCCTCCACTTT. Translated, it gives CASSYRGSPLHF.

This clonotype came up many times. The chain employs TRBV7-2 and TRBJ2-7; 8 bases align to TRBD1. Germline-derived CDR1 and CDR2 are SGHTA and FQGNSA. CDR3 size: 15 residues. The J segment lost 4 bases and the V segment lost 6 bases, leaving 11 bases of the junction unmatched. The CDR3 loop reads CASRPGGAMGYEQYF. DNA of the CDR3: TGTGCCAGCAGGCCAGGGGGCGCGATGGGTTACGAGCAGTACTTC.

Ten or more counts support this clonotype. The chain joins TRBV20-1 to TRBJ2-1; TRBD1 aligns across 11 bases. Germline values: CDR1 DFQATT, CDR2 SNEGSKA (reference sequence). CDR3 length equals 15 residues. J gave up 5 bases and V 5 bases, and 8 bases lay outside the gene matches. Here the CDR3 DNA reads TGCAGTGCTCCACTCCGGGACAGGGGGAACAATGAGCAGTTCTTC. This sequence encodes CSAPLRDRGNNEQFF.

Comments on this clonotype: One junction end disagrees with the germline gene, perhaps due to a read error. The chain combines TRBV12-3 or TRBV12-4 with TRBJ1-1; no clear D gene. CDR3 length: 14 amino acids. The CDR3 spells CASSLRLLNTVAFF. CDR3 nucleotides: TGTGCCAGCAGCTTAAGACTCCTGAACACTGTAGCTTTCTTT.

This clonotype was counted at least ten times. This sequence joins TRBV7-6 and TRBJ2-7; TRBD1 might be the D (5 bases). This CDR3 contains 15 residues. Germline-derived CDR1 and CDR2 are SGHVS and FNYEAQ. V shed 5 bases and J shed 2 bases, with 16 bases lying between them. Here the CDR3 reads CASSPQGGLTYEQYF. The CDR3 coding sequence is TGTGCCAGCAGCCCCCAGGGCGGATTAACCTACGAGCAGTACTTC. The full variable domain, completed using reference TRBV7-6 and TRBJ2-7, is GAGVSQSPRYKVTKRGQDVALRCDPISGHVSLYWYRQALGQGPEFLTYFNYEAQQDKSGLPNDRFSAERPEGSISTLTIQRTEQRDSAMYRCASSPQGGLTYEQYFGPGTRLTVT.

The V gene is TRBV27, the J gene TRBJ2-7; 7 nucleotides align to TRBD1. The CDR3 loop spans 15 amino acids. Germline trimming cut 6 bases from V and 3 bases from J; bases unmatched to any gene: 11. Germline V CDR1 and CDR2: MNHEY, SMNVEV (reference sequence). CDR3 coding DNA: TGTGCCAGCAGCTTGACAGGGTCCCGAATCTACGAGCAGTACGTC. Translation gives CASSLTGSRIYEQYV.

This clonotype showed up just a few times. The gene calls are TRBV2 and TRBJ2-7, with D maybe TRBD1 (5 bases). Germline lookup yields CDR1 SNHLY and CDR2 FYNNEI. The V gene lost 4 bases and the J gene lost 2 bases, with 12 bases spanning the gap. This CDR3 has 14 amino acids. CDR3 region: CASSGRTTPYEQYF. In DNA form, the CDR3 reads TGTGCCAGCAGTGGGCGGACAACTCCCTACGAGCAGTACTTC. Supplemented by reference TRBV2 and TRBJ2-7, the full variable domain reads EPEVTQTPSHQVTQMGQEVILRCVPISNHLYFYWYRQILGQKVEFLVSFYNNEISEKSEIFDDQFSVERPDGSNFTLKIRSTKLEDSAMYFCASSGRTTPYEQYFGPGTRLTVT.

The rearrangement links TRBV2 to TRBJ2-5, with D perhaps matching TRBD1 or TRBD2 (6 bases each). There are 15 residues in the CDR3. The germline V gene has CDR1 SNHLY and CDR2 FYNNEI. V shed 7 bases and J shed 0 bases, with 15 bases lying between them. CDR3 in DNA: TGTGCCAGCAAGGGGGTGAGGGGGGACCAAGAGACCCAGTACTTC. Translating it yields CASKGVRGDQETQYF.

This chain joins TRBV4-1 and TRBJ1-2; D gene unclear. The CDR3 runs to 13 residues. CDR1 is MGHRA and CDR2 is YSYEKL in the germline V gene. V lost 1 base and J lost 8, with 11 bases in between. This CDR3 reads CASSQVGEWGYTF. DNA for the CDR3: TGCGCCAGCAGCCAAGTGGGAGAGTGGGGCTACACCTTC.

The chain combines TRBV5-1 with TRBJ1-3, with D uncertain. Trimming removed 0 bases at V and 5 bases at J, with 9 bases between. Germline V CDR1 and CDR2: SGHRS, YFSETQ. This CDR3 contains 14 residues. The DNA of the CDR3 is TGCGCCAGCAGCTTGGCGGGAAACAGAAACACCATATATTTT. It translates to CASSLAGNRNTIYF. Full variable domain (outside the CDR3, taken from reference TRBV5-1 and TRBJ1-3): KAGVTQTPRYLIKTRGQQVTLSCSPISGHRSVSWYQQTPGQGLQFLFEYFSETQRNKGNFPGRFSGRQFSNSRSEMNVSTLELGDSALYLCASSLAGNRNTIYFGEGSWLTVV.

This clonotype came up a few times. This sequence joins TRBV12-3 or TRBV12-4 and TRBJ2-5; 9 bases line up with TRBD2. J gave up 3 bases and V 5 bases, and 13 bases lay outside the gene matches. The CDR3 contains 17 residues. CDR3: CASSPPGAAGGKETQYF. Here the CDR3 DNA reads TGTGCCAGCAGTCCTCCCGGGGCGGCGGGGGGGAAAGAGACCCAGTACTTC.